A single sample is the source of the 26 T cell receptor beta chains below, sequenced in a study of blood T cell repertoires in COVID-19. Measured with immunoSEQ multiplex PCR; TCRdb has only the in-frame clones, and not every one. There are about 76,000 clones in the sample; about 90% occur only once, and under 1.1% lies in the top ten. Material for sequencing was peripheral blood. These receptors were collected from a woman aged 45-59 years in a cohort sampled during active COVID-19.

The V gene is TRBV5-4, the J gene TRBJ2-1; possible D gene TRBD1, 7 bases. Per the germline V gene, CDR1 is SGHNT and CDR2 is YYREEE (reference sequence). V was cut by 4 bases and J by 7 bases, with 18 bases left in between. CDR3 length equals 15 residues. The CDR3 coding sequence is TGTGCCAGCAGCCCTGGAAGGGGGCGGGGTAATGAGCAGTTCTTC. This translates into CASSPGRGRGNEQFF.

This sequence joins TRBV19 and TRBJ1-2, with a tentative D call TRBD1 (6 bases). CDR1 LNHDA and CDR2 SQIVND come from the germline V gene (reference sequence). The CDR3 is 15 residues long. Between the trimmed V and J ends, which lost 4 bases and 4 bases, there was a span of 16 bases. The CDR3 DNA is TGTGCCAGTAGTACGGGTCTCCAGGGGATCTATGGCTACACCTTC. Translated: CASSTGLQGIYGYTF.

The chain has TRBV18 and TRBJ1-1; D might be TRBD1 (6 bases). The V gene lost 3 bases and the J gene lost 0 bases, with 11 bases spanning the gap. CDR3 length: 15 amino acids. The germline V gene encodes CDR1 KGHSH and CDR2 LQKENI. The CDR3 loop reads CASSPQGSVNTEAFF. The DNA for the CDR3 is TGTGCCAGCTCACCGCAGGGGTCGGTGAACACTGAAGCTTTCTTT. The entire variable domain, with the rest obtained from reference TRBV18 and TRBJ1-1, is as follows: NAGVMQNPRHLVRRRGQEARLRCSPMKGHSHVYWYRQLPEEGLKFMVYLQKENIIDESGMPKERFSAEFPKEGPSILRIQQVVRGDSAAYFCASSPQGSVNTEAFFGQGTRLTVV.

This clone was detected only once. This chain uses TRBV28 with TRBJ1-2; TRBD1 is a possible D gene (5 bases). Germline loops: CDR1 MDHEN, CDR2 SYDVKM. This CDR3 spans 16 amino acids. V lost 7 bases, J lost 1 base, and 19 bases lay in between. The chain's CDR3 is CASIPQGRTNNYGYTF. DNA of the CDR3: TGTGCCAGCATTCCCCAGGGCCGGACCAATAACTATGGCTACACCTTC.

The chain carries TRBV6-5 and TRBJ2-1; D is possibly TRBD1 (6 bases). V lost 4 bases to trimming and J lost 10 bases, with 8 bases between them. Germline lookup yields CDR1 MNHEY and CDR2 SVGAGI. This CDR3 has 11 amino acids. The CDR3, as DNA: TGTGCCAGCAGTTTGGGGGCAGAGCAGTTCTTC. Translated, it gives CASSLGAEQFF.

Written as DNA, the CDR3 is TGTGCCAGCAGCTTAGAAGGTACCGGGGGGACTGAAGCTTTCTTT. Its protein product is CASSLEGTGGTEAFF. V and J are TRBV7-6 and TRBJ1-1; perhaps TRBD1 as D (5 bases). Germline values: CDR1 SGHVS, CDR2 FNYEAQ. CDR3 size: 15 residues. Trimming shortened V by 1 base and J by 5 bases, and 14 bases separated the two germline ends. The full variable domain, completed using reference TRBV7-6 and TRBJ1-1, is GAGVSQSPRYKVTKRGQDVALRCDPISGHVSLYWYRQALGQGPEFLTYFNYEAQQDKSGLPNDRFSAERPEGSISTLTIQRTEQRDSAMYRCASSLEGTGGTEAFFGQGTRLTVV.

The chain has TRBV5-1 and TRBJ2-3; 8 bases align to TRBD2. V lost 5 bases and J lost 5; bases outside the gene matches: 10. Germline values: CDR1 SGHRS, CDR2 YFSETQ. This CDR3 comprises 15 residues. The CDR3 loop is CASRLAGRVQDTQYF. CDR3 DNA sequence: TGCGCCAGCAGGTTAGCCGGGAGGGTTCAAGATACGCAGTATTTT.

This clone was seen only once. The chain has TRBV30 and TRBJ1-4; no firm D call. The germline CDR1 and CDR2 sequences are GTSNPN and SVGIG (reference sequence). Trimming took 5 bases from V and 8 from J, leaving 9 bases between them. This CDR3 has 11 amino acids. CDR3: CAWGQWEKLFF. CDR3 nucleotides: TGTGCCTGGGGTCAGTGGGAAAAACTGTTTTTT.

The chain combines TRBV25-1 with TRBJ2-2; 9 nucleotides match TRBD1. This CDR3 comprises 15 residues. The germline CDR1 and CDR2 sequences are MGHDK and SYGVNS. The ends lost 5 bases at V and 3 bases at J; junction bases unmatched: 4. The chain's CDR3 is CASSPGQGYTGELFF. The CDR3 DNA reads TGTGCCAGCAGTCCAGGACAGGGGTACACCGGGGAGCTGTTTTTT.

This clone was seen once. The chain couples TRBV7-7 to TRBJ2-1, with 10 bases aligning to TRBD2. Germline values: CDR1 SSHAT, CDR2 FNYEAQ (reference sequence). CDR3 length equals 15 residues. J was trimmed by 10 bases and V by 3 bases; bases with no gene match: 9. The CDR3 region is CASSLGGLAPLEQFF. CDR3 coding DNA: TGTGCCAGCAGCTTGGGGGGACTAGCGCCCTTAGAGCAGTTCTTC.

This clone was detected only once. V is TRBV6-5 and J is TRBJ1-2; D is uncertain. Germline-derived CDR1 and CDR2 are MNHEY and SVGAGI. Trimming stripped 4 bases from V and 4 bases from J, with 13 bases between. The CDR3 consists of 14 residues. CDR3 nucleotides: TGTGCCAGCAGTTCCCCTGGAGTGGGCTATGGCTACACCTTC. This encodes CASSSPGVGYGYTF.

CDR3 amino acids: CSVEGGFSTDTQYF. The DNA for the CDR3 is TGCAGCGTTGAGGGCGGGTTCAGCACAGATACGCAGTATTTT. The rearrangement joins TRBV29-1 to TRBJ2-3; D possibly corresponds to TRBD2 (5 bases). Germline CDR1 is SQVTM and CDR2 is ANQGSEA. This CDR3 has 14 residues. The V end lost 3 bases, the J end lost 0 bases, and 10 bases lay between the germline ends.

The chain couples TRBV27 to TRBJ2-7; TRBD2 agrees at 8 bases. This CDR3 is 14 amino acids long. Germline V gives CDR1 MNHEY, CDR2 SMNVEV (reference sequence). V trimming: 3 bases; J trimming: 5 bases; junction bases outside the gene matches: 6. CDR3 sequence (DNA): TGTGCCAGCAGTTTTTATCGGGAGGGAGACGAGCAGTACTTC. It is translated as CASSFYREGDEQYF.

The V call is TRBV19, the J call TRBJ2-2; D may be TRBD1 (6 bases). V was trimmed by 6 bases and J by 5 bases, leaving 13 bases between them. Germline V lookup: CDR1 LNHDA, CDR2 SQIVND (reference sequence). This CDR3 has 14 amino acids. The DNA for the CDR3 is TGTGCCAGTAGCACTGCCCAGGGGACCGGGGAGCTGTTTTTT. This sequence encodes CASSTAQGTGELFF.

The chain uses TRBV5-1 and TRBJ2-2; TRBD2 agrees at 9 bases. Germline V CDR1 and CDR2: SGHRS, YFSETQ. The CDR3 extends over 16 amino acids. V was clipped by 3 bases and J by 6 bases; unmatched bases: 9. CDR3 sequence (DNA): TGCGCCAGCAGCTCCGGAGCACTAGCGGGCCCCGGGGAGCTGTTTTTT. It is translated as CASSSGALAGPGELFF.

The genes are TRBV13 and TRBJ1-1, with TRBD1 matching 10 bases. Per the germline V gene, CDR1 is PRHDT and CDR2 is FYEKMQ (reference sequence). V gave up 1 base and J gave up 7 bases; unmatched junction bases: 6. This CDR3 region has 15 residues. As DNA, the CDR3 is TGTGCCAGCAGCTTAGCCGGACAGGGGGGTCATGAAGCTTTCTTT. Protein product: CASSLAGQGGHEAFF.

This chain uses TRBV28 with TRBJ1-6; 9 bases are a match to TRBD1. CDR3 length: 15 residues. The germline V gene encodes CDR1 MDHEN and CDR2 SYDVKM. After removal of 4 bases from V and 7 bases from J, the junction contained 5 bases not matched to a gene. The CDR3 region has the DNA TGTGCCAGCAGTTCCGGGACAGGGCCAAATTCACCCCTCCACTTT. This gives the protein CASSSGTGPNSPLHF.

This clone was recorded only once. The J gene is TRBJ1-5, the V gene TRBV6-5, with D possibly matching TRBD1 (5 bases). In germline, CDR1 is MNHEY, CDR2 SVGAGI. The CDR3 spans 15 residues. With 0 bases removed from V and 1 base from J, the gap between germline ends came to 7 bases. CDR3 bases: TGTGCCAGCAGTTACTCTACAGGCAGCAATCAGCCCCAGCATTTT. Its protein is CASSYSTGSNQPQHF.

The CDR3 DNA reads as TGTGCCAGCGAGGGGGGGGCATCTGGGGCCAACGTCCTGACTTTC. Its translation: CASEGGASGANVLTF. The rearrangement links TRBV2 to TRBJ2-6; perhaps TRBD2 as D (7 bases). Between the trimmed V and J ends, which lost 8 bases and 1 base, there was a span of 12 bases. Germline CDR1 reads SNHLY; CDR2 reads FYNNEI. CDR3 size: 15 residues.

The chain is built from TRBV5-6 and TRBJ2-5; 8 bases align to TRBD1. The junction had 0 bases not matched to a gene; V was cut back by 0 bases and J by 2 bases. CDR1 and CDR2 from the germline V gene are SGHDT and YYEEEE. CDR3 size: 14 residues. The CDR3 DNA is TGTGCCAGCAGCTTGGGACAGGGGCAAGAGACCCAGTACTTC. As protein: CASSLGQGQETQYF.

This chain joins TRBV7-2 and TRBJ2-7, with 10 bases that match TRBD2. Per germline, CDR1 SGHTA and CDR2 FQGNSA. CDR3 length equals 15 residues. V was clipped by 1 base and J by 5 bases; unmatched bases: 5. The CDR3 DNA reads as TGTGCCAGCAGCTTAGAAGCGGGAGGGCCCCACGAGCAGTACTTC. It specifies CASSLEAGGPHEQYF.

A word on this clone: One junction end does not reproduce the germline sequence, and a read error may be involved. This sequence joins TRBV7-2 and TRBJ2-1; TRBD2 aligns across 8 bases. The length of the CDR3 is 15 residues. The germline V gene has CDR1 SGHTA and CDR2 FQGNSA. The CDR3 DNA reads TGTGCCAGCAGCCTAGCCCTAGCGGGCGGCAATGAGCAGTTCTTC. It is translated as CASSLALAGGNEQFF. Variable domain in full (rest from reference TRBV7-2 and TRBJ2-1): GAGVSQSPSNKVTEKGKDVELRCDPISGHTALYWYRQSLGQGLEFLIYFQGNSAPDKSGLPSDRFSAERTGGSVSTLTIQRTQQEDSAVYLCASSLALAGGNEQFFGPGTRLTVL.

The chain recombines TRBV28 with TRBJ1-2, with 10 bases matching TRBD1. The CDR3 runs 14 residues. Losses at the gene ends were 6 bases for V and 6 bases for J; bases not matched to a gene: 7. Looked up from germline, CDR1 is MDHEN and CDR2 is SYDVKM. The DNA for the CDR3 is TGTGCCAGCAGCCGGACAGGGGGGTATAATGGCTACACCTTC. Translation: CASSRTGGYNGYTF.

The V gene is TRBV3-1 (or the pseudogene TRBV3-2), the J gene TRBJ1-2; a possible D gene is TRBD1 (6 bases). The CDR3 runs 14 residues. The ends were cut back, 3 bases at V and 4 bases at J, with 12 bases in the middle. From germline, CDR1 is LGHDT and CDR2 YNNKEL (reference sequence). The CDR3 here is CASSHTDSPYGYTF. CDR3 coding DNA: TGTGCCAGCAGCCATACGGACAGCCCCTATGGCTACACCTTC.

The chain uses TRBV5-4 and TRBJ1-1, with D possibly being TRBD1 (5 bases). V was trimmed by 1 base and J by 1 base, leaving 14 bases between them. The CDR3 has 16 residues. In germline, CDR1 is SGHNT, CDR2 YYREEE (reference sequence). Written as DNA, the CDR3 is TGTGCCAGCAGCTTGCCCCTTAGGGGCTCGAACACTGAAGCTTTCTTT. The encoded protein is CASSLPLRGSNTEAFF.

The chain has TRBV2 and TRBJ1-1; tentatively, D is TRBD1 (6 bases). V lost 5 bases, J lost 5 bases, and 15 bases lay in between. Germline CDR1 reads SNHLY; CDR2 reads FYNNEI. The CDR3 loop spans 14 amino acids. CDR3 sequence: CASSPRGGATEAFF. The CDR3, as DNA: TGTGCCAGCAGTCCACGGGGGGGCGCGACTGAAGCTTTCTTT.